The source of this T cell receptor beta chain is a study of blood T cell repertoires in COVID-19. Overall study context: The United States, Italy and Spain supplied acute and convalescent COVID-19 samples.

Only in-frame clones appear in the TCRdb table, and some are missing; sequencing was by immunoSEQ multiplex PCR. Of roughly 260,000 clones detected, 82% appear once; the ten largest clones hold roughly 3%. CDR3 length: 13 residues. V was pared by 10 bases and J by 4 bases, with 14 bases between. The receptor was isolated from a woman aged 18 to 35 with acute or convalescent COVID-19. The rearrangement uses TRBV12-3 or TRBV12-4 and TRBJ1-5; weak D call: TRBD1 (5 bases). Sequenced sample: peripheral blood. CDR3 sequence reads: CATQGGDNQPQHF. CDR3 nucleotide sequence: TGTGCCACCCAGGGAGGGGATAATCAGCCCCAGCATTTT.